What follows are 27 T cell receptor beta chains derived from one specimen sequenced in a study of T cell changes during pregnancy in multiple sclerosis. Libraries were prepared by immunoSEQ multiplex PCR; TCRdb keeps only in-frame clonotypes and omits some of them. This table holds about 24,000 clones, around four fifths found once. The sample consisted of CD8+ T cells from peripheral blood mononuclear cells, taken in the first trimester of pregnancy. The receptors stem from a female donor in good health, enrolled as a control in a pregnancy study.

A single count supports this clone. The chain is built from TRBV7-2 and TRBJ2-1, with 10 positions matching TRBD2. This CDR3 is 16 amino acids long. Looked up from germline, CDR1 is SGHTA and CDR2 is FQGNSA. Trimming cost V 0 bases and J 6 bases; bases outside gene matches: 5. CDR3 in DNA: TGTGCCAGCAGCTTAGCCCCAGCGGGGGGGCGCAATGAGCAGTTCTTC. Translated: CASSLAPAGGRNEQFF.

The J gene is TRBJ2-1, the V gene TRBV7-2, with D uncertain. This CDR3 spans 15 amino acids. CDR1 is SGHTA and CDR2 is FQGNSA in the germline V gene. V shed 3 bases and J shed 0 bases, with 9 bases lying between them. The CDR3 DNA follows: TGTGCCAGCAGCTTCGACACGAGCTCCTACAATGAGCAGTTCTTC. This sequence encodes CASSFDTSSYNEQFF.

The J gene is TRBJ2-5, the V gene TRBV7-9, with D perhaps matching TRBD2 (6 bases). Trimming took 6 bases from V and 5 from J, leaving 19 bases between them. The V gene's germline CDR1 is SEHNR and CDR2 FQNEAQ (reference sequence). This CDR3 comprises 15 residues. DNA of the CDR3: TGTGCCAGCAGGCAGGGCGGGGCCTTCCGGGAGACCCAGTACTTC. Amino acids: CASRQGGAFRETQYF.

The CDR3 here is CASSPVIGGANQPQHF. The CDR3 coding sequence is TGTGCCAGTAGTCCGGTGATAGGGGGCGCGAATCAGCCCCAGCATTTT. The chain combines TRBV19 with TRBJ1-5, with TRBD1 matching 7 bases. This CDR3 region has 16 residues. With V trimmed by 5 bases and J by 4 bases, 11 bases remained unmatched. Per germline, CDR1 LNHDA and CDR2 SQIVND (reference sequence).

The chain is built from TRBV30 and TRBJ2-7; D may be TRBD1 (5 bases). CDR1 and CDR2 (germline): GTSNPN, SVGIG (reference sequence). CDR3 length equals 14 residues. The V gene lost 0 bases and the J gene lost 6 bases, with 15 bases spanning the gap. The CDR3 is CAWSVPTGQSEQYF. CDR3 coding DNA: TGTGCCTGGAGTGTACCCACAGGTCAAAGCGAGCAGTACTTC.

The chain recombines TRBV7-8 with TRBJ1-2, with D possibly being TRBD1 (6 bases). The CDR3 runs to 15 residues. The V end lost 4 bases, the J end lost 4 bases, and 16 bases lay between the germline ends. Germline assignment: CDR1 SGHVS and CDR2 FQNEAQ. CDR3 in DNA: TGTGCCAGCAGCTACCGACAGGATGAACTCTATGGCTACACCTTC. Its translation is CASSYRQDELYGYTF.

The chain couples TRBV6-5 to TRBJ2-3; 10 bases match TRBD1. V lost 6 bases and J lost 3; bases outside the gene matches: 6. Germline V lookup: CDR1 MNHEY, CDR2 SVGAGI. The CDR3 loop spans 15 amino acids. CDR3: CASSSEGQGTDTQYF. The DNA of the CDR3 is TGTGCCAGCAGCTCCGAGGGACAGGGGACAGATACGCAGTATTTT.

The chain joins TRBV7-3 to TRBJ2-5, with D perhaps matching TRBD2 (6 bases). The V end lost 5 bases, the J end lost 2 bases, and 15 bases lay between the germline ends. Per the germline V gene, CDR1 is SGHTA and CDR2 is FQGTGA. The CDR3 is 15 residues long. The CDR3 region is CASSAGTAPQETQYF. In DNA form, the CDR3 reads TGTGCCAGCAGCGCAGGGACTGCCCCGCAAGAGACCCAGTACTTC.

Concerning this clone itself: Other DNA sequences in the sample encode the same CDR3. The V and J genes are TRBV27 and TRBJ2-3, with TRBD1 matching over 9 bases. This CDR3 contains 15 residues. Germline V CDR1 and CDR2: MNHEY, SMNVEV (reference sequence). J gave up 2 bases and V 5 bases, and 5 bases lay outside the gene matches. CDR3 nucleotide sequence: TGTGCCAGCAGTCCCCGGGACAGGGCCACAGATACGCAGTATTTT. Translation gives CASSPRDRATDTQYF.

The gene calls are TRBV7-9 and TRBJ2-5, with 7 bases that match TRBD1. The trim removed 0 bases at V and 5 bases at J, leaving 6 bases unmatched. This CDR3 has 15 residues. From germline, CDR1 is SEHNR and CDR2 FQNEAQ (reference sequence). The CDR3 here is CASSLAGGAVETQYF. DNA of the CDR3: TGTGCCAGCAGCTTAGCAGGGGGCGCAGTGGAGACCCAGTACTTC. Based on the CDR3 plus reference TRBV7-9 and TRBJ2-5, the full variable domain is DTGVSQNPRHKITKRGQNVTFRCDPISEHNRLYWYRQTLGQGPEFLTYFQNEAQLEKSRLLSDRFSAERPKGSFSTLEIQRTEQGDSAMYLCASSLAGGAVETQYFGPGTRLLVL.

This chain joins TRBV7-6 and TRBJ1-3; possible D gene TRBD1, 6 bases. CDR1 and CDR2 (germline): SGHVS, FNYEAQ. V lost 0 bases and J lost 1, with 10 bases in between. The CDR3 consists of 16 residues. The CDR3 spells CASSLAQGSSGNTIYF. The CDR3 DNA reads TGTGCCAGCAGCTTAGCGCAGGGGTCATCTGGAAACACCATATATTTT.

V usage is TRBV10-3 and J usage is TRBJ2-7; D possibly corresponds to TRBD2 (6 bases). The V and J ends lost 6 bases and 1 base respectively, with 28 bases between them. CDR1 is ENHRY and CDR2 is SYGVKD in the germline V gene. The CDR3 spans 19 residues. This CDR3 reads CAISPEGQSRRGTSYEQYF. CDR3 coding DNA: TGTGCCATCAGCCCAGAAGGTCAATCACGGCGGGGCACATCCTACGAGCAGTACTTC.

V usage is TRBV30 and J usage is TRBJ2-5; 10 positions agree with TRBD2. The germline V gene encodes CDR1 GTSNPN and CDR2 SVGIG (reference sequence). The CDR3 runs to 14 residues. With V trimmed by 0 bases and J by 4 bases, 2 bases remained unmatched. The CDR3: CAWSVSSGGETQYF. The CDR3, as DNA: TGTGCCTGGAGTGTGTCTAGCGGGGGAGAGACCCAGTACTTC.

V and J are TRBV4-2 and TRBJ2-7; TRBD1 aligns across 11 bases. CDR1 is LGHNA, CDR2 YNFKEQ, per germline. The CDR3 has 17 residues. V was clipped by 4 bases and J by 0 bases; unmatched bases: 8. The CDR3 loop reads CASSLPGTGGNSYEQYF. Here the CDR3 DNA reads TGTGCCAGCAGCCTACCCGGGACAGGGGGTAACTCCTACGAGCAGTACTTC.

The rearrangement links TRBV19 to TRBJ1-6; weak D call: TRBD1 (5 bases). V dropped 3 bases and J dropped 12 bases, with 15 bases sitting between them. Germline V CDR1 and CDR2: LNHDA, SQIVND (reference sequence). The length of the CDR3 is 14 residues. CDR3 in amino acids: CASSMGGPSQPLHF. CDR3 nucleotide sequence: TGTGCCAGTAGTATGGGGGGACCATCCCAACCCCTCCACTTT.

This clone was observed a few times. The chain has TRBV5-4 and TRBJ1-2; 9 positions match TRBD1. Trimming removed 4 bases from V and 8 bases from J; junction bases left unmatched: 9. The CDR3 is 14 amino acids. Per germline, CDR1 SGHNT and CDR2 YYREEE (reference sequence). The CDR3 coding sequence is TGTGCCAGCAGCCTCCGGGACAGGGTAGAAGGCTACACCTTC. Its translation: CASSLRDRVEGYTF.

This chain joins TRBV6-5 and TRBJ2-1, with TRBD1 matching over 8 bases. Germline CDR1 reads MNHEY; CDR2 reads SVGAGI. The CDR3 contains 14 residues. V was pared by 5 bases and J by 6 bases, with 6 bases of the junction left unmatched. Here the CDR3 DNA reads TGTGCCAGCAGTCCAGGGACAGGTCTCAATGAGCAGTTCTTC. Encoded protein: CASSPGTGLNEQFF.

This chain connects TRBV5-1 to TRBJ2-1, with a possible D match to TRBD1 (6 bases). Germline-derived CDR1 and CDR2 are SGHRS and YFSETQ. The ends were cut back, 0 bases at V and 7 bases at J, with 11 bases in the middle. The CDR3 is 14 amino acids. The CDR3 reads CASSLEGRGNEQFF. CDR3 in DNA: TGCGCCAGCAGCTTGGAGGGAAGGGGGAATGAGCAGTTCTTC.

The chain links TRBV9 to TRBJ2-1; possible D gene TRBD1, 6 bases. The V and J ends lost 5 bases and 9 bases respectively, with 12 bases between them. The CDR3 is made up of 12 amino acids. Germline lookup yields CDR1 SGDLS and CDR2 YYNGEE. The CDR3 loop reads CASSARGSEQFF. The CDR3, as DNA: TGTGCCAGCAGTGCCAGGGGTTCTGAGCAGTTCTTC.

The CDR3 DNA sequence: TGTGCCAGCAGGGTAGAGCCTAGCGGGAGCGAGCAGTACTTC. Protein product: CASRVEPSGSEQYF. The chain carries TRBV5-4 and TRBJ2-7; 10 nucleotides agree with TRBD2. CDR3 size: 14 residues. The J segment lost 6 bases and the V segment lost 5 bases, leaving 8 bases of the junction unmatched. CDR1 and CDR2 from the germline V gene are SGHNT and YYREEE (reference sequence). Combining the CDR3 with reference TRBV5-4 and TRBJ2-7 gives the whole variable domain ETGVTQSPTHLIKTRGQQVTLRCSSQSGHNTVSWYQQALGQGPQFIFQYYREEENGRGNFPPRFSGLQFPNYSSELNVNALELDDSALYLCASRVEPSGSEQYFGPGTRLTVT.

The rearrangement joins TRBV7-2 to TRBJ1-6; D gene ambiguous. This CDR3 region has 16 residues. Germline loops: CDR1 SGHTA, CDR2 FQGNSA. Deletions cut 1 base from V and 0 bases from J, with 7 bases between. This CDR3 is CASSLDGGSYNSPLHF. In nucleotides, the CDR3 is TGTGCCAGCAGCTTAGACGGCGGCTCCTATAATTCACCCCTCCACTTT.

The J gene is TRBJ2-1, the V gene TRBV4-1; D not certain. From germline, CDR1 is MGHRA and CDR2 YSYEKL. V was pared by 0 bases and J by 11 bases, with 11 bases between. CDR3 length equals 13 residues. The CDR3 region has the DNA TGCGCCAGCAGCCAAGAAGACTGGCAAAAGCAGTTCTTC. Protein product: CASSQEDWQKQFF.

The chain has TRBV4-1 and TRBJ2-1, with 9 bases matching TRBD1. V lost 4 bases, J lost 15 bases, and 37 bases stayed unmatched. CDR3 length: 22 residues. Germline V lookup: CDR1 MGHRA, CDR2 YSYEKL. The CDR3 DNA follows: TGCGCCAGCAGCCCTCCTTACCAAGGGACAGGGAGGGGTGGATGGATTGGGCAGTGGTTGTTCTTC. Its protein is CASSPPYQGTGRGGWIGQWLFF.

The rearrangement uses TRBV7-9 and TRBJ1-4; TRBD1 agrees at 11 bases. CDR1 is SEHNR and CDR2 is FQNEAQ in the germline V gene (reference sequence). The V segment lost 1 base and the J segment 2 bases; nucleotides outside the gene matches: 6. CDR3 size: 18 residues. For the CDR3, the DNA is TGTGCCAGCAGCTTAGAGGTCTGGGACAGGGGGACTAATGAAAAACTGTTTTTT. It encodes CASSLEVWDRGTNEKLFF.

V gene TRBV6-4 combines with J gene TRBJ2-2; 7 bases agree with TRBD1. This CDR3 region has 14 residues. With 3 bases clipped from V and 3 bases from J, the junction kept 1 base outside the gene matches. CDR1 and CDR2 (germline): MRHNA, SNTAGT. The CDR3 coding sequence is TGTGCCAGCAGTGAAGGACAGGACACCGGGGAGCTGTTTTTT. Its protein is CASSEGQDTGELFF.

The chain carries TRBV10-3 and TRBJ2-3; 9 bases line up with TRBD2. V shed 2 bases and J 4 bases; nucleotides not matched to a gene: 16. CDR1 ENHRY and CDR2 SYGVKD come from the germline V gene. This CDR3 is 19 amino acids long. CDR3 protein: CAISETTGGRALFADTQYF. The CDR3 nucleotides read TGTGCCATCAGTGAGACGACGGGCGGGAGGGCCCTCTTCGCAGATACGCAGTATTTT.

CDR3: CASSAPVWPYEQYF. The CDR3 bases are TGTGCCAGCAGCGCCCCCGTTTGGCCCTACGAGCAGTACTTC. The J gene is TRBJ2-7, the V gene TRBV27; D not certain. The CDR3 runs 14 residues. The V gene lost 6 bases and the J gene lost 2 bases, with 14 bases spanning the gap. CDR1 MNHEY and CDR2 SMNVEV come from the germline V gene (reference sequence).